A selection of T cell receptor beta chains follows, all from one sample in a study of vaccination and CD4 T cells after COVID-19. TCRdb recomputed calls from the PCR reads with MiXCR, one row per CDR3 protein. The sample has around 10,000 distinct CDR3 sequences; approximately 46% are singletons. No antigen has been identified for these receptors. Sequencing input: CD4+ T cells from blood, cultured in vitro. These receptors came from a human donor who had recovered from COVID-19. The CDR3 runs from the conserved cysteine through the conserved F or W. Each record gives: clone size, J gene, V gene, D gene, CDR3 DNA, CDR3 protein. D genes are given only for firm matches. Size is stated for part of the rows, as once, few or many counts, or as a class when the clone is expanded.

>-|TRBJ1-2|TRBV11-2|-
TGTGCCAGCAGCCAAGATCGTAGAGGGGCTGCCTATGGCTACACCTTC
CASSQDRRGAAYGYTF
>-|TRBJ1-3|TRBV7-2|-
TGTGCCAGCAGCTTAGCGCTGGGAGGGGGAAACACCATATATTTT
CASSLALGGGNTIYF
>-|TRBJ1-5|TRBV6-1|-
TGTGCCAGCAGTGAAGCGCTTGGGGGATCGGGACAGCCCCAGCATTTT
CASSEALGGSGQPQHF
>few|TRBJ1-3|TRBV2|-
TGTGCCAGCAGAGGGGTCAGAAGAAACCCCTCTGGAAACACCATATATTTT
CASRGVRRNPSGNTIYF
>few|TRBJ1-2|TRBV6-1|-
TGTGCCAGCACCCCTCAGGCAGGCCGGATCGGAAATGGCTACACCTTC
CASTPQAGRIGNGYTF
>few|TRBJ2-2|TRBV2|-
TGTGCCAGCAGTGAGACAGGCTTTTACACCGGGGAGCTGTTTTTT
CASSETGFYTGELFF
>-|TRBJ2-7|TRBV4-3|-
TGCGCCAGCAGCCAAGCAATAGTGGGGGCCTTACCCCGGGAGCAGTACTTC
CASSQAIVGALPREQYF
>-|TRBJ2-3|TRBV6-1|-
TGTGCCAGCACCTTTAAAGATACGCAGTATTTT
CASTFKDTQYF
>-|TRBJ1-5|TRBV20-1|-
TGCAGTGCCGCGACAGCTCAAAATCAGCCCCAGCATTTT
CSAATAQNQPQHF
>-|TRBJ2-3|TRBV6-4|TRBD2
TGTGCCAGCGGAACTAGCGGGGGGGGCACAGATACGCAGTATTTT
CASGTSGGGTDTQYF
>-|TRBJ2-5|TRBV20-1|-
TGCAGTGCTCCCTCCAACGACGGGGGCGGGGCCACCCAGTACTTC
CSAPSNDGGGATQYF
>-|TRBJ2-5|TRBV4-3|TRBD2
TGCGCCAGCAGCCGAACAGGGGTCCAGCGGGGGGGCCCCCGGGAGACCCAGTACTTC
CASSRTGVQRGGPRETQYF
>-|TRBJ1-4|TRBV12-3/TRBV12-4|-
TGTGCCAGCAGTCAGGACAGACGGAATGAAAAACTGTTTTTT
CASSQDRRNEKLFF
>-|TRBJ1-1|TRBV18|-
TGTGCCAGCTCACCAATCGTCAGAATGAACACTGAAGCTTTCTTT
CASSPIVRMNTEAFF
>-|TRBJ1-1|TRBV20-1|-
TGCAGTGCTAGAGTAGGGAATGAAGCTTTCTTT
CSARVGNEAFF
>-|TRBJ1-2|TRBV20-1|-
TGCAGTGCTAGAGCTCCCGGGCCGCGGGCCTCCGGCTACACCTTC
CSARAPGPRASGYTF
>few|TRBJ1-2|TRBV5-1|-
TGCGCCAGCAGCTTAACACAGGGAGACCTAGGAGGCTACACCTTC
CASSLTQGDLGGYTF
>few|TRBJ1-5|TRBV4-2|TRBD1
TGTGCCAGCAGCCAAGCCGACAGGGACGTTCAGCCCCAGCATTTT
CASSQADRDVQPQHF
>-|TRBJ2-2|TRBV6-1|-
TGTGCCAGCAGCCGGGCCGGGGAGCTGTTTTTT
CASSRAGELFF
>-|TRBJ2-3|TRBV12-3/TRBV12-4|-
TGTGCCAGCAGTTTAGATAGGGATACGCAGTATTTT
CASSLDRDTQYF
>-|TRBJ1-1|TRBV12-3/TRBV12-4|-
TGTGCCACCTCTGGGAGGGGAGAAGCTTTCTTT
CATSGRGEAFF
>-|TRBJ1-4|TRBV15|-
TGTGCCACCAGCAGAGACCCACATCCAACTAATGAAAAACTGTTTTTT
CATSRDPHPTNEKLFF
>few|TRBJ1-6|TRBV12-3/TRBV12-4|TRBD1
TGTGCCAGCACCTTGGACAGGGAGAATTCACCCCTCCACTTT
CASTLDRENSPLHF
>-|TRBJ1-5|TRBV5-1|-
TGCGCCAGCAGCGAGGGGGGTGGGGAGAGGCAGCCCCAGCATTTT
CASSEGGGERQPQHF
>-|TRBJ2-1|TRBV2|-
TGTGCCAGCAGTGAAAGATTAGGGGATATCGTAAAGTGGGGTTACAATGAGCAGTTCTTC
CASSERLGDIVKWGYNEQFF
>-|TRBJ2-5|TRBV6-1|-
TGTGCCAGCAGTGGAGCCTCCAGGGTGGTGGAGACCCAGTACTTC
CASSGASRVVETQYF
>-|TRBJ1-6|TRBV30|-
TGTGCCTGGAGTGTCGCCAGAATTAATTCACCCCTCCACTTT
CAWSVARINSPLHF
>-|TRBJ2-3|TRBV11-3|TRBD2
TGTGCCAGCGGTCGAATAGCGGGGGTGGTGGGAGATACGCAGTATTTT
CASGRIAGVVGDTQYF
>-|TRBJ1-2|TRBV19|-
TGTGCCAGTAGGGGCCAGGGGAGATATGGCTACACCTTC
CASRGQGRYGYTF
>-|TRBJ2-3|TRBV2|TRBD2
TGTGCCAGCAGTCTTAGCGGGGCGGCGTTAGATACGCAGTATTTT
CASSLSGAALDTQYF
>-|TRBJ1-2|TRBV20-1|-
TGCAGTGCTACGACAGCAAATTATGGCTACACCTTC
CSATTANYGYTF
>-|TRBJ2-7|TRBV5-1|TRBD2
TGCGCCAGCAGCTTGTTGGCCCAGGTTCCCGGGGGGTACGAGCAGTACTTC
CASSLLAQVPGGYEQYF
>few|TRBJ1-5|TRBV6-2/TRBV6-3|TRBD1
TGTGCCAGCAGTACCCCGGGACAGGGTTCGATCCAGCCCCAGCATTTT
CASSTPGQGSIQPQHF
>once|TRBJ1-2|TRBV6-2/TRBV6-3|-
TGTGCCAGCAGTTATGGGATGTACTATGGCTACACCTTC
CASSYGMYYGYTF
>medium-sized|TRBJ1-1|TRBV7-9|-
TGTGCCAGCAGCTTCGGACAGACGAACACTGAAGCTTTCTTT
CASSFGQTNTEAFF
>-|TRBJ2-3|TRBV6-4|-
TGTGCCAGCAGTTCTAGCTCTGCAGATACGCAGTATTTT
CASSSSSADTQYF
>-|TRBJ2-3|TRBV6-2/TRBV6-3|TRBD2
TGTGCCAGCAGAAACCCGGGACTAGCGGGGGGGAGCACAGATACGCAGTATTTT
CASRNPGLAGGSTDTQYF